These T cell receptor beta chains were read from a single sample in a study of OX40 agonist ivuxolimab in advanced cancers. Assay: immunoSEQ multiplex PCR; the TCRdb copy retains only in-frame clones and omits some. Of about 62,000 clones listed, approximately 90% are singletons. The sample was CD4+ or CD8+ T cells sorted from blood, taken in a trial of the OX40 agonist ivuxolimab. The receptors originated from an adult with an advanced solid tumor such as melanoma, head and neck, liver or kidney cancer. Both conserved end residues are part of each CDR3. D genes are given only for firm matches. A clone size is listed for some rows: how often the clone was seen (once, few, many), or a class if it is expanded.

TRBD1 TRBJ2-5 . TRBV5-4 TGTGCCAGCAGCCGGACAGGGGGCGGCGAGACCCAGTACTTC CASSRTGGGETQYF
TRBD2 TRBJ2-5 . TRBV6-1 TGTGCCAGCAGTGAAACGGGACTAGTACAAGAGACCCAGTACTTC CASSETGLVQETQYF
. TRBJ2-6 . TRBV9 TGTGCCAGCAGCGTAGGGGGCAGATCCTCTGGGGCCAACGTCCTGACTTTC CASSVGGRSSGANVLTF
. TRBJ1-1 . TRBV7-9 TGTGCCAGCAGCTTAGCAGGTTCGCGTGAAGCTTTCTTT CASSLAGSREAFF
TRBD1 TRBJ1-1 . TRBV7-8 TGTGCCAGCAGCTTAACGACAGGGGACTACACTGAAGCTTTCTTT CASSLTTGDYTEAFF
TRBD1 TRBJ2-2 once TRBV9 TGTGCCAGCAGCGTAGGACAGGGTTTGAACGGGGAGCTGTTTTTT CASSVGQGLNGELFF
TRBD1 TRBJ2-1 . TRBV13 TGTGCCAGCAGCTTGGGACAGGATAGCTCCTACAATGAGCAGTTCTTC CASSLGQDSSYNEQFF
. TRBJ1-4 . TRBV27 TGTGCCAGCAGTTTCCGGACAAGTCTGGGAAAACTGTTTTTT CASSFRTSLGKLFF
. TRBJ1-4 . TRBV20-1 TGCAGTGCTAGGAGTTATGAAAAACTGTTTTTT CSARSYEKLFF
. TRBJ2-2 . TRBV5-8 TGTGCCAGCAGCTTAATAGACAGGACCACCGGGGAGCTGTTTTTT CASSLIDRTTGELFF
. TRBJ2-3 . TRBV30 TGTGCCTGGCGTGACCCGAAAGGTGTAGATACGCAGTATTTT CAWRDPKGVDTQYF
. TRBJ2-7 . TRBV6-1 TGTGCCAGGAGAATCAGACGGAGGCAGTACTTC CARRIRRRQYF
TRBD2 TRBJ2-7 . TRBV7-2 TGTGCCAGCAGCTCCACCCTCTCTGTAGGAGCGGGGGCGACCGAGCAGTACTTC CASSSTLSVGAGATEQYF
TRBD1 TRBJ2-7 . TRBV11-1 TGTGCCAGCAGCTCAGGACAGGGGAACGAGCAGTACTTC CASSSGQGNEQYF
. TRBJ2-7 . TRBV9 TGTGCCAGCAGCGTTGGGCCATCGGGGAACTACGAGCAGTACTTC CASSVGPSGNYEQYF
TRBD1 TRBJ1-1 . TRBV28 TGTGCCAGCAGTTCCCCCGGGACAGGGAACACTGAAGCTTTCTTT CASSSPGTGNTEAFF
. TRBJ2-7 . TRBV11-1 TGTGCCAGCAGGCTCGGATACAGCTCCTACGAGCAGTACTTC CASRLGYSSYEQYF
TRBD1 TRBJ2-2 once TRBV7-3 TGTGCCAGCAGCCGAGGGGGCCCGAGCACCGGGGAGCTGTTTTTT CASSRGGPSTGELFF
TRBD1 TRBJ2-3 . TRBV15 TGTGCCACCAGCAGGGGACAGCCCGCCACAGATACGCAGTATTTT CATSRGQPATDTQYF